These T cell receptor beta chains were read from a single sample in a study of T cell responses to AZD1222 COVID-19 vaccine. Some clones are missing from TCRdb's copy, which holds only in-frame ones; the method was immunoSEQ multiplex PCR. The sample includes some 120,000 clones, about 85% of them seen just once. The sequencing here drew on peripheral blood, taken on day 0 of AZD1222 vaccination. These receptors came from an adult in good health. Each CDR3 is given with its conserved first and last residue. The order of the fields is D gene, clone size, J gene, V gene, CDR3 DNA, CDR3 protein. D genes are given only for firm matches. Clone size, where shown, is once, few, many, or a class for clones that have expanded.

d_gene: NA; abundance: NA; j_gene: TRBJ2-5; v_gene: TRBV7-2; CDR3nt: TGTGCCAGCAGCTTAGAGCCCGGGAAGTTGATTGTAGAGACCCAGTACTTC; CDR3aa: CASSLEPGKLIVETQYF
d_gene: TRBD1; abundance: NA; j_gene: TRBJ1-4; v_gene: TRBV28; CDR3nt: TGTGCCAGCAGTACCCCGGGACAGGGGTCCTCTAGTACTAATGAAAAACTGTTTTTT; CDR3aa: CASSTPGQGSSSTNEKLFF
d_gene: NA; abundance: NA; j_gene: TRBJ1-1; v_gene: TRBV20-1; CDR3nt: TGCAGTGCCTACATGGGCACTGAAGCTTTCTTT; CDR3aa: CSAYMGTEAFF
d_gene: NA; abundance: NA; j_gene: TRBJ2-3; v_gene: TRBV18; CDR3nt: TGTGCCAGCTCACCAAACACAGATACGCAGTATTTT; CDR3aa: CASSPNTDTQYF
d_gene: TRBD2; abundance: NA; j_gene: TRBJ2-2; v_gene: TRBV4-1; CDR3nt: TGCGCCAGCAGCCAGGGCGGGGGGACGGTGACCGGGGAGCTGTTTTTT; CDR3aa: CASSQGGGTVTGELFF
d_gene: TRBD1; abundance: once; j_gene: TRBJ1-4; v_gene: TRBV6-5; CDR3nt: TGTGCCAGCAGTTACTCCGGACAGGGTAGTGAAAAACTGTTTTTT; CDR3aa: CASSYSGQGSEKLFF
d_gene: NA; abundance: few; j_gene: TRBJ1-2; v_gene: TRBV9; CDR3nt: TGTGCCAGCAGCGTAGCGGCCATTAACTATGGCTACACCTTC; CDR3aa: CASSVAAINYGYTF
d_gene: NA; abundance: NA; j_gene: TRBJ2-4; v_gene: TRBV19; CDR3nt: TGTGCCAGTACCACCAGCCAGGGCATTCAGTACTTC; CDR3aa: CASTTSQGIQYF
d_gene: TRBD2; abundance: NA; j_gene: TRBJ2-3; v_gene: TRBV5-5; CDR3nt: TGTGCCAGCAGCTCCCACCCGGGACTAGCGGGGATGAATACGCAGTATTTT; CDR3aa: CASSSHPGLAGMNTQYF
d_gene: NA; abundance: few; j_gene: TRBJ1-6; v_gene: TRBV19; CDR3nt: TGTGCCAGTAGTATACGCCTCGGCTCCTATAATTCACCCCTCCACTTT; CDR3aa: CASSIRLGSYNSPLHF
d_gene: NA; abundance: NA; j_gene: TRBJ1-5; v_gene: TRBV12-3/TRBV12-4; CDR3nt: TGTGCCAGCAGTTCTCATAGCAATCAGCCCCAGCATTTT; CDR3aa: CASSSHSNQPQHF
d_gene: TRBD2; abundance: NA; j_gene: TRBJ2-5; v_gene: TRBV5-1; CDR3nt: TGCGCCAGCAGTCGGGGGAGCGGGGGGAACCAAGAGACCCAGTACTTC; CDR3aa: CASSRGSGGNQETQYF
d_gene: NA; abundance: NA; j_gene: TRBJ2-3; v_gene: TRBV6-1; CDR3nt: TGTGCCAGCAGTGAAATTAGGGGGAAGGGTAGCACAGATACGCAGTATTTT; CDR3aa: CASSEIRGKGSTDTQYF
d_gene: NA; abundance: NA; j_gene: TRBJ1-1; v_gene: TRBV7-9; CDR3nt: TGTGCCAGCAGCCCACCCCAGGGCCCCCAAAAAGCTTTCTTT; CDR3aa: CASSPPQGPQKAFF
d_gene: NA; abundance: once; j_gene: TRBJ1-1; v_gene: TRBV10-3; CDR3nt: TGTGCCATCAGTGAGTCGGCGGCATGGACTGAAGCTTTCTTT; CDR3aa: CAISESAAWTEAFF
d_gene: NA; abundance: NA; j_gene: TRBJ2-5; v_gene: TRBV19; CDR3nt: TGTGCCAGTAGCACCCCGGAGACAGCCCGCGCCCAGTACTTC; CDR3aa: CASSTPETARAQYF
d_gene: NA; abundance: NA; j_gene: TRBJ1-2; v_gene: TRBV7-9; CDR3nt: TGTGCCAGCAGCTTAGGCGGACGACACTATGGCTACACCTTC; CDR3aa: CASSLGGRHYGYTF
d_gene: TRBD1; abundance: NA; j_gene: TRBJ1-4; v_gene: TRBV5-6; CDR3nt: TGTGCCAGCAGCCCTCGGACAGGGACAACTAATGAAAAACTGTTTTTT; CDR3aa: CASSPRTGTTNEKLFF
d_gene: TRBD2; abundance: NA; j_gene: TRBJ2-3; v_gene: TRBV7-6; CDR3nt: TGTGCCAGCAGCTTAGGACTAGCCGATTCGCCGACTTTGTATTTT; CDR3aa: CASSLGLADSPTLYF
d_gene: NA; abundance: once; j_gene: TRBJ1-5; v_gene: TRBV7-2; CDR3nt: TGTGCCAGCAGCCCTCAGGTTACTAATCAGCCCCAGCATTTT; CDR3aa: CASSPQVTNQPQHF
d_gene: TRBD2; abundance: NA; j_gene: TRBJ2-7; v_gene: TRBV20-1; CDR3nt: TGCAGTGCTAGTACTAGCGGGGGACTCCACTACGAGCAGTACTTC; CDR3aa: CSASTSGGLHYEQYF
d_gene: NA; abundance: NA; j_gene: TRBJ2-3; v_gene: TRBV5-4; CDR3nt: TGTGCCAGCAGCTTAGCCGCAGATACGCAGTATTTT; CDR3aa: CASSLAADTQYF
d_gene: NA; abundance: NA; j_gene: TRBJ1-5; v_gene: TRBV30; CDR3nt: TGTGCCTGGAGTGCCGGGATAGAGAATCAGCCCCAGCATTTT; CDR3aa: CAWSAGIENQPQHF
d_gene: TRBD2; abundance: NA; j_gene: TRBJ2-5; v_gene: TRBV7-2; CDR3nt: TGTGCCAGCAGCCCGGGACTAGCGGGGGGGACGGCCGAGACCCAGTACTTC; CDR3aa: CASSPGLAGGTAETQYF
d_gene: NA; abundance: few; j_gene: TRBJ1-5; v_gene: TRBV25-1; CDR3nt: TGTGCCAGCAGTGACAGCATTGCTCCGAATCAGCCCCAGCATTTT; CDR3aa: CASSDSIAPNQPQHF
d_gene: TRBD2; abundance: NA; j_gene: TRBJ2-2; v_gene: TRBV7-3; CDR3nt: TGTGCCAGCAGCCTTCGAGCGGGGGGGGGAGCCGGGGAGCTGTTTTTT; CDR3aa: CASSLRAGGGAGELFF
d_gene: NA; abundance: NA; j_gene: TRBJ2-7; v_gene: TRBV7-2; CDR3nt: TGTGCCAGCAGCCCAGCCAGGACCTCCACGTACTTC; CDR3aa: CASSPARTSTYF
d_gene: NA; abundance: NA; j_gene: TRBJ2-5; v_gene: TRBV12-3/TRBV12-4; CDR3nt: TGTGCCAGCAGCCAAGGGGAGACCCAGTACTTC; CDR3aa: CASSQGETQYF
d_gene: TRBD1; abundance: NA; j_gene: TRBJ2-7; v_gene: TRBV5-1; CDR3nt: TGCGCCAGCAGCAGGGACAGGGGCGACTACGAGCAGTACTTC; CDR3aa: CASSRDRGDYEQYF
d_gene: NA; abundance: NA; j_gene: TRBJ2-3; v_gene: TRBV24-1; CDR3nt: TGTGCCACCAGTGACGGTGTAGCGCCGAGCACAGATACGCAGTATTTT; CDR3aa: CATSDGVAPSTDTQYF
d_gene: NA; abundance: once; j_gene: TRBJ2-2; v_gene: TRBV24-1; CDR3nt: TGTGCCACCAGTGATTTGTTGAGCACCGGGGAGCTGTTTTTT; CDR3aa: CATSDLLSTGELFF
d_gene: NA; abundance: NA; j_gene: TRBJ2-2; v_gene: TRBV5-1; CDR3nt: TGCGCCAGCCAGGGCGGGACTAACACCGGGGAGCTGTTTTTT; CDR3aa: CASQGGTNTGELFF
d_gene: TRBD1; abundance: once; j_gene: TRBJ1-1; v_gene: TRBV29-1; CDR3nt: TGCAGCGTTGGACAGGGGCCGACTGAAGCTTTCTTT; CDR3aa: CSVGQGPTEAFF
d_gene: TRBD1; abundance: once; j_gene: TRBJ1-2; v_gene: TRBV18; CDR3nt: TGTGCCAGCTCACCACTGGGGACAGATAGCACCTATGGCTACACCTTC; CDR3aa: CASSPLGTDSTYGYTF
d_gene: NA; abundance: NA; j_gene: TRBJ1-1; v_gene: TRBV14; CDR3nt: TGTGCCAGCAGCCGGTATCTAAACTCTGGTAGTGAAGCTTTCTTT; CDR3aa: CASSRYLNSGSEAFF
d_gene: NA; abundance: NA; j_gene: TRBJ1-1; v_gene: TRBV18; CDR3nt: TGTGCCAGCTCACCACGGGGAGAGGGCGGCACTGAAGCTTTCTTT; CDR3aa: CASSPRGEGGTEAFF
d_gene: TRBD2; abundance: NA; j_gene: TRBJ2-4; v_gene: TRBV6-2/TRBV6-3; CDR3nt: TGTGCCAGCAGCTCCCGCTCGGGACTAACCTTAGCCAAAAACATTCAGTACTTC; CDR3aa: CASSSRSGLTLAKNIQYF
d_gene: NA; abundance: NA; j_gene: TRBJ2-5; v_gene: TRBV9; CDR3nt: TGTGCCAGCGCCGGGCCCAGGGAAGAGACCCAGTACTTC; CDR3aa: CASAGPREETQYF
d_gene: NA; abundance: NA; j_gene: TRBJ1-5; v_gene: TRBV19; CDR3nt: TGTGCCAGTAGGCCCAGGGGTTCAGGGCAGCCCCAGCATTTT; CDR3aa: CASRPRGSGQPQHF
d_gene: NA; abundance: NA; j_gene: TRBJ1-1; v_gene: TRBV29-1; CDR3nt: TGCAGCGTTGCCAGGGCCACTGAAGCTTTCTTT; CDR3aa: CSVARATEAFF
d_gene: TRBD1; abundance: NA; j_gene: TRBJ2-3; v_gene: TRBV6-5; CDR3nt: TGTGCCAGCAGTTGGGACAGGGCACAGTATTTT; CDR3aa: CASSWDRAQYF
d_gene: NA; abundance: NA; j_gene: TRBJ2-7; v_gene: TRBV2; CDR3nt: TGTGCCAGCAGTGCGGACGGCTCCTACGAGCAGTACTTC; CDR3aa: CASSADGSYEQYF
d_gene: NA; abundance: once; j_gene: TRBJ1-6; v_gene: TRBV7-2; CDR3nt: TGTGCCAGCAGCGCGGGGGGGGCGCGACGGGTGACCCTCCACTTT; CDR3aa: CASSAGGARRVTLHF
d_gene: NA; abundance: once; j_gene: TRBJ2-1; v_gene: TRBV5-6; CDR3nt: TGTGCCAGCAGCTGGGGATACAATGAGCAGTTCTTC; CDR3aa: CASSWGYNEQFF
d_gene: NA; abundance: NA; j_gene: TRBJ2-7; v_gene: TRBV5-8; CDR3nt: TGTGCCAGCATTAACTTCTACGAGCAGTACTTC; CDR3aa: CASINFYEQYF
d_gene: NA; abundance: NA; j_gene: TRBJ1-3; v_gene: TRBV6-5; CDR3nt: TGTGCCAGCAGTTTGGGGGAGACGGGCACCATATATTTT; CDR3aa: CASSLGETGTIYF
d_gene: TRBD1; abundance: NA; j_gene: TRBJ1-4; v_gene: TRBV12-3/TRBV12-4; CDR3nt: TGTGCCAGCAGTACAGGGGTGGATGAAAAACTGTTTTTT; CDR3aa: CASSTGVDEKLFF
d_gene: NA; abundance: NA; j_gene: TRBJ2-1; v_gene: TRBV12-3/TRBV12-4; CDR3nt: TGTGCCAGCAGTTTAGGCCAGGCGCAGTTCTTC; CDR3aa: CASSLGQAQFF
d_gene: NA; abundance: NA; j_gene: TRBJ1-6; v_gene: TRBV27; CDR3nt: TGTGCCAGCAAGTCGGCGGGACACAGTAATTCACCCCTCCACTTT; CDR3aa: CASKSAGHSNSPLHF
d_gene: NA; abundance: NA; j_gene: TRBJ1-5; v_gene: TRBV19; CDR3nt: TGTGCCAGTAGTAGTACGGGTGGGGTGTGGAATCAGCCCCAGCATTTT; CDR3aa: CASSSTGGVWNQPQHF
d_gene: NA; abundance: NA; j_gene: TRBJ2-2; v_gene: TRBV30; CDR3nt: TGTGCCTGGAGTAGGTTAGGGGCGAACACCGGGGAGCTGTTTTTT; CDR3aa: CAWSRLGANTGELFF
d_gene: TRBD1; abundance: NA; j_gene: TRBJ1-1; v_gene: TRBV12-5; CDR3nt: TGTGCTAGTGGTTTAGACAGGGGGGGCACTGAAGCTTTCTTT; CDR3aa: CASGLDRGGTEAFF
d_gene: NA; abundance: NA; j_gene: TRBJ2-5; v_gene: TRBV12-3/TRBV12-4; CDR3nt: TGTGCCAGCAGTTGGACCCGGGAGACCCAGTACTTC; CDR3aa: CASSWTRETQYF
d_gene: NA; abundance: NA; j_gene: TRBJ2-7; v_gene: TRBV28; CDR3nt: TGTGCCAGCAGCCCAGGAGGGGACTGGGCTGGAGAGCAGTACTTC; CDR3aa: CASSPGGDWAGEQYF
d_gene: TRBD1; abundance: NA; j_gene: TRBJ2-7; v_gene: TRBV4-3; CDR3nt: TGCGCCAGCAGCCAAGATAGGGGACAGGGGAACCACGAGCAGTACTTC; CDR3aa: CASSQDRGQGNHEQYF
d_gene: NA; abundance: NA; j_gene: TRBJ2-7; v_gene: TRBV5-1; CDR3nt: TGCGCCAGCAGCCGCTCATCGGGCGCGGGGGCGACCTACGAGCAGTACTTC; CDR3aa: CASSRSSGAGATYEQYF
d_gene: NA; abundance: NA; j_gene: TRBJ1-4; v_gene: TRBV28; CDR3nt: TGTGCCAGCAGCCGTCAGGGGATTCAGGAAAAACTGTTTTTT; CDR3aa: CASSRQGIQEKLFF